This T cell receptor (beta chain) emerged from a study of cytomegalovirus exposure and HLA in healthy donors. About the research overall: The study placed 70% to 90% of its 398 genotyped donors in the Caucasian-associated ancestry cluster. Overall study findings and caveats: Later analysis showed most CMV-associated TCR beta chains appearing HLA-restricted. In a later analysis, TCR association rates varied by HLA locus: DRB1 most, HLA-C fewest.

This clone appeared a few times. Its matching antigen is unknown. With 60 Vbeta and 13 Jbeta primers, the PCR was carried out. Generated by immunoSEQ multiplex PCR, the TCRdb table keeps only in-frame clones and is missing some. This sample carries under 200,000 clones, approximately 80% of them seen once, and the ten largest clones take roughly 4.5%. Per germline, CDR1 SQVTM and CDR2 ANQGSEA. Trimming stripped 6 bases from V and 6 bases from J, with 12 bases between. The CDR3 consists of 11 residues. This sequence joins TRBV29-1 and TRBJ2-7; D is perhaps TRBD2 (6 bases). The source is a woman aged 45 to 65 in good health and CMV-seropositive. Sequencing input: PBMCs. For the CDR3, the DNA is TGCAGCGTCCCGGGACTGGCCGAGCAGTACTTC. It encodes CSVPGLAEQYF.